This T cell receptor (beta chain) was captured by sequencing in a study of T-cell memory formation after mild COVID-19. The study's findings and limits: Among contracting clones, CD4+ were mainly CM/EM and CD8+ enriched in EMRA. Clones that contracted from day 15 to 85 were balanced CD4/CD8, while later expanders leaned CD4+.

Using its own MiXCR run on the 5' RACE reads, TCRdb lists one record per CDR3 protein. The sample lists roughly 600,000 distinct CDR3 sequences, roughly 17% occurring once. About this clonotype: The antigen is unknown.

V dropped 6 bases and J dropped 8; count of bases not matched to a gene: 7. The CDR3 loop spans 14 amino acids. Germline V gene data show CDR1 as SEHNR and CDR2 as FQNEAQ (reference sequence). The sequence was obtained from an adult woman who had mild COVID-19 (a few samples of this study predate the infection). Cell type and time point are not known. What was sequenced was PBMCs or a T cell subset sorted from them (not recorded which). This rearrangement joins TRBV7-9 to TRBJ1-6; 7 positions agree with TRBD1. Written as DNA, the CDR3 is TGTGCCAGCAGTGAGAAGGGACAGTATTCACCCCTCCACTTT. Amino acid sequence: CASSEKGQYSPLHF.